This T cell receptor beta chain was retrieved from a study of OX40 agonist ivuxolimab in advanced cancers. Study in general: Every 2 weeks, patients received ivuxolimab intravenously, dosed at 0.01 to 10 mg/kg.

The germline gives CDR1 MNHNS, CDR2 SASEGT. This CDR3 region has 16 residues. With V trimmed by 3 bases and J by 3 bases, 4 bases remained unmatched. Measured with immunoSEQ multiplex PCR; TCRdb has only the in-frame clones, and not every one. The sample shows approximately 78,000 clones, 86% of them seen only once. The chain links TRBV6-1 to TRBJ2-2, with TRBD2 matching over 10 bases. The TCR originated in an adult with an advanced solid tumor such as melanoma, head and neck, liver or kidney cancer. The sample consisted of CD4+ or CD8+ T cells sorted from blood, taken in a trial of the OX40 agonist ivuxolimab. For the CDR3, the DNA is TGTGCCAGCAGTGATTACCTAGCGGGAGACACCGGGGAGCTGTTTTTT. Translation gives CASSDYLAGDTGELFF.